The text below deals with one T cell receptor beta chain. The data were produced by immunoSEQ multiplex PCR, yet TCRdb's version contains in-frame clones alone and is incomplete. The data show some 210,000 clones, approximately 88% seen once. CDR1 and CDR2 (germline): MNHEY, SVGAGI. V dropped 6 bases and J dropped 3; count of bases not matched to a gene: 4. The CDR3 spans 14 residues. The data are from a study of blood T cell repertoires in COVID-19. Those who participated ranged in age from about 18 to 89 years and resided in 24 US areas. Sequenced input: PBMCs or T cells enriched from blood (not recorded which). The source of this sequence is a man aged 18 to 29 with acute COVID-19. The V call is TRBV6-5, the J call TRBJ2-5, with 10 bases aligning to TRBD2. This chain's CDR3 is CASSLAGGKETQYF. The CDR3 DNA reads TGTGCCAGCAGCTTAGCGGGAGGTAAAGAGACCCAGTACTTC.